Shown below are 9 T cell receptor beta chains from a single sample sequenced in a study of blood T cell repertoires in COVID-19 (TCRdb year 2020). Libraries were prepared through the immunoSEQ multiplex PCR assay. The clones in this table, taken by TCRdb from immuneACCESS, are in-frame only. Not every clone is retained; where verified, under half of the shortfall comes from an unresolved V gene, and the cause of the rest is unknown. The sample profile shows some 170,000 clones; 84% of them were found once. The biggest ten clones account for around 15% of the sample. The material sequenced was PBMCs or T cells enriched from blood (not recorded which). These TCRs come from a man aged 45-65 years who had recovered from COVID-19.

DNA for the CDR3: TGCGCCAGCAGCCTAGGGACAGGGGGCTACGAGCAGTACTTC. Translated, it gives CASSLGTGGYEQYF. The chain joins TRBV5-1 to TRBJ2-7; 11 bases match TRBD1. CDR1 and CDR2 (germline): SGHRS, YFSETQ. Germline trimming cut 4 bases from V and 3 bases from J; bases unmatched to any gene: 3. There are 14 residues in the CDR3.

This chain connects TRBV2 to TRBJ2-1; 10 bases align to TRBD1. With V trimmed by 4 bases and J by 3 bases, 3 bases remained unmatched. CDR1 SNHLY and CDR2 FYNNEI come from the germline V gene. This CDR3 comprises 15 residues. CDR3 nucleotides: TGTGCCAGCAGTGTGGGACAGGGGAACTACAATGAGCAGTTCTTC. Translated, it gives CASSVGQGNYNEQFF. Variable domain in full (rest from reference TRBV2 and TRBJ2-1): EPEVTQTPSHQVTQMGQEVILRCVPISNHLYFYWYRQILGQKVEFLVSFYNNEISEKSEIFDDQFSVERPDGSNFTLKIRSTKLEDSAMYFCASSVGQGNYNEQFFGPGTRLTVL.

Written as DNA, the CDR3 is TGTGCCAGCACCCTACAGGCAGCCCCCTATGGCTACACCTTC. As protein: CASTLQAAPYGYTF. V and J are TRBV9 and TRBJ1-2, with D maybe TRBD1 (5 bases). V lost 6 bases to trimming and J lost 4 bases, with 16 bases between them. The germline V gene has CDR1 SGDLS and CDR2 YYNGEE. This CDR3 has 14 amino acids.

V is TRBV19 and J is TRBJ1-2; no reliable D call. CDR1 is LNHDA, CDR2 SQIVND, per germline (reference sequence). The V end lost 9 bases, the J end lost 0 bases, and 8 bases lay between the germline ends. There are 12 residues in the CDR3. CDR3 amino acids: CASTDTNYGYTF. CDR3 nucleotide sequence: TGTGCCAGCACAGATACTAACTATGGCTACACCTTC. Variable domain in full (rest from reference TRBV19 and TRBJ1-2): DGGITQSPKYLFRKEGQNVTLSCEQNLNHDAMYWYRQDPGQGLRLIYYSQIVNDFQKGDIAEGYSVSREKKESFPLTVTSAQKNPTAFYLCASTDTNYGYTFGSGTRLTVV.

J is TRBJ1-1 and V is TRBV10-3; no definite D call. In germline, CDR1 is ENHRY, CDR2 SYGVKD. CDR3 size: 14 residues. Trimming left V 7 bases short and J 1 base short, with 13 bases between. This CDR3 is CAIMAGWANTEAFF. CDR3 bases: TGTGCCATCATGGCGGGTTGGGCGAACACTGAAGCTTTCTTT.

This clone was seen a handful of times. The chain has TRBV2 and TRBJ1-5, with D possibly being TRBD1 (5 bases). V was pared by 6 bases and J by 1 base, with 16 bases between. The CDR3 sequence is 16 residues long. Per germline, CDR1 SNHLY and CDR2 FYNNEI. CDR3 residues: CASRPGASGSNQPQHF. Here the CDR3 DNA reads TGTGCCAGCAGACCCGGAGCATCAGGGAGCAATCAGCCCCAGCATTTT.

V gene TRBV19 combines with J gene TRBJ2-2; D is uncertain. This CDR3 contains 15 residues. Trimming took 7 bases from V and 6 from J, leaving 18 bases between them. The germline V gene encodes CDR1 LNHDA and CDR2 SQIVND (reference sequence). The CDR3 region has the DNA TGTGCCAGTACCGAAACGTCCCTGGGCCCCGGGGAGCTGTTTTTT. It yields the protein CASTETSLGPGELFF.

J is TRBJ1-5 and V is TRBV28; a possible D gene is TRBD1 (5 bases). The CDR3 extends over 16 amino acids. V lost 6 bases to trimming and J lost 3 bases, with 18 bases between them. CDR1 is MDHEN, CDR2 SYDVKM, per germline. CDR3 sequence: CASRIGRTGLNQPQHF. The CDR3 DNA sequence: TGTGCCAGCAGGATCGGCCGCACAGGCCTCAATCAGCCCCAGCATTTT. Combining the CDR3 with reference TRBV28 and TRBJ1-5 gives the whole variable domain DVKVTQSSRYLVKRTGEKVFLECVQDMDHENMFWYRQDPGLGLRLIYFSYDVKMKEKGDIPEGYSVSREKKERFSLILESASTNQTSMYLCASRIGRTGLNQPQHFGDGTRLSIL.

There are a few counts of this clone. The rearrangement joins TRBV10-1 to TRBJ1-1; D is perhaps TRBD1 (5 bases). The CDR3 spans 15 residues. V dropped 5 bases and J dropped 1 base, with 14 bases sitting between them. Germline V lookup: CDR1 WNHNN, CDR2 SYGVQD (reference sequence). CDR3 bases: TGCGCCAGCAGTAGGGTCCCAGGGTCGAACACTGAAGCTTTCTTT. Its protein is CASSRVPGSNTEAFF.